This TCR beta chain comes out of a study of T-cell memory formation after mild COVID-19. Study results and caveats: SARS-CoV-2 specificity of second-wave clones peaking day 37 was unconfirmed. Contracting CD4+ clones sat mainly in CM and EM; CD8+ in EMRA. Later expanders leaned CD4+, whereas clones that contracted between day 15 and 85 were balanced CD4/CD8.

CDR1 is MNHEY and CDR2 is SVGAGI in the germline V gene. Trimming took off 0 bases at V and 9 bases at J, with 15 bases between the two ends. The CDR3 extends over 16 amino acids. TCRdb called the 5' RACE reads again in MiXCR, with one record for every CDR3 protein. In the table there are fewer than 75,000 distinct CDR3 sequences, 9.5% to 15% of which are singletons. With regard to this clonotype: Its specificity is not known.

This TCR derives from a young man who had mild COVID-19 (a few samples of this study predate the infection). Cell type and time point are not known. This chain links TRBV6-5 with TRBJ1-6; unclear D gene. Sequencing was carried out using PBMCs or a T cell subset sorted from them (not recorded which). The CDR3 DNA reads TGTGCCAGCAGTTACTCGTCATCGGGGATTAGTTCACCCCTCCACTTT. Protein sequence: CASSYSSSGISSPLHF.